This T cell receptor beta chain was sequenced in a study of blood T cell repertoires in COVID-19 (dated by TCRdb to about 2020). Study-level background: The collaborator samples originated in the United States, Italy and Spain and spanned the acute and convalescent phases of COVID-19. The prospective study material was composed of cDNA or gDNA derived from T cells, B-cell-depleted T cells, or PBMCs. The repertoires were made available in a free public database intended to serve as a resource for research on the immune response to SARS-CoV-2. HLA class I and class II types, where available, came from metadata supplied by the sample provider rather than from assay-based typing. The dataset comprised deeply sampled blood TCRbeta repertoires from subjects exposed to, actively infected with, or recovered from COVID-19. Samples were obtained from the ongoing ImmuneRACE study (first 160 participants) and from roughly 1,300 subjects provided by 6 global collaborators. Sample metadata almost always included a de-identified subject ID, COVID-19 status, age in years and sex.

The paper as a whole reports these results and caveats: How much clinical and demographic metadata was included differed by source and by participant, and the metadata was provided uncurated.

The germline V gene yields KGHSH for CDR1 and LQKENI for CDR2. Spanning cysteine to phenylalanine, the CDR3 consists of 16 amino acids. The read is trimmed to its CDR3 DNA, 48 bases read in frame from base 1. V ends up 5 bases short and J 8 bases short, with an unmatched junction base count of 12. In the prospective study, participants were 18 to 89 years old, resided in about two dozen geographic areas of the United States, and were enrolled through a virtual design. To assign participants to cohorts, the prospective study relied on clinical history that participants themselves reported in a screening survey and a study questionnaire. Exposed participants were defined as having been in contact with someone with a PCR-confirmed or clinician-diagnosed COVID-19 case within 2 weeks of study entry. Each participant in the prospective study had whole blood, serum and a nasopharyngeal or oropharyngeal swab collected by mobile phlebotomists. Over a 2-month period, participants in the prospective study had the option of providing additional blood draws and questionnaires. Prospective study blood samples were shipped either frozen or at room temperature before DNA extraction.

Regarding this clone: Its antigen target is currently unknown. No base-level quality is on record; no much larger clone is a single base apart.

TCRbeta CDR3 regions were amplified from genomic DNA using the immunoSEQ Assay, a bias-controlled multiplex PCR. As for the original processing: Nucleated cell counts per sample were estimated from amplification of reference gene primers within the assay. Sequence reads were collapsed and filtered to measure the absolute abundance of every unique TCRbeta CDR3 rearrangement. For each sample, productive Simpson clonality was calculated as the square root of Simpson's diversity index over productive rearrangements. TCRdb holds this immuneACCESS table with in-frame rearrangements only. Some clones are missing; in checked studies, unresolved V genes explain under half, and the rest has no known cause. V and J calls and clone size are as listed in that table; D and trimming were resolved from the DNA. This sample comprises 200,000 to 250,000 clones, 86% of them detected only once. In total, the top ten clones hold 3.5% to 5.5% of the sample.

This TCR was sampled from a woman in her 30s who had been exposed to COVID-19. Input material: PBMCs or T cells enriched from blood (not recorded which). This receptor chain uses TRBV18 and TRBJ1-4, with 9 central nucleotides matching TRBD1. The CDR3 region has the sequence CASSRRDREEGEKLFF. DNA sequence: TGTGCCAGCTCAAGACGGGACAGGGAGGAAGGCGAAAAACTGTTTTTT.